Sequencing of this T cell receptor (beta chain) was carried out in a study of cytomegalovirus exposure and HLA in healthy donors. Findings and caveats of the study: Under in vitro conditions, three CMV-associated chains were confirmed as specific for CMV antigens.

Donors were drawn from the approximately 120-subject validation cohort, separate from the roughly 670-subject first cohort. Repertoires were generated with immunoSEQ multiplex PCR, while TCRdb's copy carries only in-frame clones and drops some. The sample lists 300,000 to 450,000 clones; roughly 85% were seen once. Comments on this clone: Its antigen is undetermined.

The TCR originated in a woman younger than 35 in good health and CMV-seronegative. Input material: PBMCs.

The CDR3 is CASTGLAGVNEQFF. CDR3 nucleotide sequence: TGCGCCAGCACCGGACTAGCGGGAGTGAATGAGCAGTTCTTC. This chain links TRBV10-2 with TRBJ2-1; TRBD2 aligns across 13 bases. CDR3 length equals 14 residues. After removal of 7 bases from V and 7 bases from J, the junction contained 4 bases not matched to a gene. Germline assignment: CDR1 WSHSY and CDR2 SAAADI.